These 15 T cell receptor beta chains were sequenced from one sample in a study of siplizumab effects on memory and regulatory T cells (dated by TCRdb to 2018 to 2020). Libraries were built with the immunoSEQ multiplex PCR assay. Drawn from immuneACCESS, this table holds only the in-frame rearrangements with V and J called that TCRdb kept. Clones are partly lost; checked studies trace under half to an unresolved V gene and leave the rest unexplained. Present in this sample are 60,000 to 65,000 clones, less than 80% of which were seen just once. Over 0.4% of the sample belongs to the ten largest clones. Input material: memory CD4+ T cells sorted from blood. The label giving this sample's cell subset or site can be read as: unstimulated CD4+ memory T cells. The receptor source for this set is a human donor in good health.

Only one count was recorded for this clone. The CDR3 region is CASSLVRDQQYF. The CDR3, as DNA: TGTGCCAGCAGCTTAGTCAGGGACCAGCAGTACTTC. The chain links TRBV7-6 to TRBJ2-7, with D possibly called TRBD1 or TRBD2 (5 bases each). Germline V gene sequence: CDR1 SGHVS, CDR2 FNYEAQ. With 1 base removed from V and 8 bases from J, the gap between germline ends came to 9 bases. The CDR3 is 12 amino acids.

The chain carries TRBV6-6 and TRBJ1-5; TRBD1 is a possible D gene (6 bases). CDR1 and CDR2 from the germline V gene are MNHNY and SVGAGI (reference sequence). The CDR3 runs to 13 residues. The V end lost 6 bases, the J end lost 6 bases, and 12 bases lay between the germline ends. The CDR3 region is CASRGASSQPQHF. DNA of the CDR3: TGTGCCAGCAGGGGGGCTAGTTCTCAGCCCCAGCATTTT.

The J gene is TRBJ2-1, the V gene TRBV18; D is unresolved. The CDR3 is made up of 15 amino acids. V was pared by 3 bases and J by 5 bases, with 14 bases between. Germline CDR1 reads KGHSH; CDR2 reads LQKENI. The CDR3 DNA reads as TGTGCCAGCTCACCGACTGCATATGATAACAATGAGCAGTTCTTC. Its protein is CASSPTAYDNNEQFF.

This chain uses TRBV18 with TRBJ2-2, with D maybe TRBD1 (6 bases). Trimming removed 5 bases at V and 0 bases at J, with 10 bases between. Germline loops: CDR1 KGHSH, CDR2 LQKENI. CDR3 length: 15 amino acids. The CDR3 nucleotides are TGTGCCAGCTCATCCGGGACACCGAACACCGGGGAGCTGTTTTTT. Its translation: CASSSGTPNTGELFF.

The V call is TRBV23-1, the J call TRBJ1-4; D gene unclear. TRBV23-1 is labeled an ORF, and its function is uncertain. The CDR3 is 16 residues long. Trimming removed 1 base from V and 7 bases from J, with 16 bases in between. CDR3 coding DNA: TGCGCCAGCAGTCAATGTCGGGAGGCTGGAGGTGAAAAACTGTTTTTT. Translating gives CASSQCREAGGEKLFF.

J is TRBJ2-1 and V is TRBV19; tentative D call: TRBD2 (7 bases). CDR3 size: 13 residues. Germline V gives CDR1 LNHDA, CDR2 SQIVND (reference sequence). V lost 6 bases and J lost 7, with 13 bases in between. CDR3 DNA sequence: TGTGCCAGTAGGGGGGGGCCGAAGAATGAGCAGTTCTTC. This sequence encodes CASRGGPKNEQFF.

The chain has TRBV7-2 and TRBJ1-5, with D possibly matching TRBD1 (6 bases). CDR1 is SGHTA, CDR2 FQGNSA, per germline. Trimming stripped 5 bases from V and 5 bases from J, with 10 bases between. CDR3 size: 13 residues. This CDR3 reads CASSRTADQPQHF. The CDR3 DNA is TGTGCCAGCAGCAGGACAGCAGATCAGCCCCAGCATTTT.

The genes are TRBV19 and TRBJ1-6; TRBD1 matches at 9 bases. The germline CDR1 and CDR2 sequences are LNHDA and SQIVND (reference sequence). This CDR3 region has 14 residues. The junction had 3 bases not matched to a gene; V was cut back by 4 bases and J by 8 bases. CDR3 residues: CASSTGTGYSPLHF. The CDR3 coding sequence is TGTGCCAGTAGTACCGGGACAGGGTATTCACCCCTCCACTTT.

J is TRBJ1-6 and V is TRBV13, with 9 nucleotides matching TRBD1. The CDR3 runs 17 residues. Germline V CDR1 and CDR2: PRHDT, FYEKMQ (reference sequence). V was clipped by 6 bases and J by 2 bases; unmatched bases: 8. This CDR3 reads CASRTRQGGTYNSPLHF. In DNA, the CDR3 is TGTGCCAGCAGGACTAGACAGGGGGGGACCTATAATTCACCCCTCCACTTT.

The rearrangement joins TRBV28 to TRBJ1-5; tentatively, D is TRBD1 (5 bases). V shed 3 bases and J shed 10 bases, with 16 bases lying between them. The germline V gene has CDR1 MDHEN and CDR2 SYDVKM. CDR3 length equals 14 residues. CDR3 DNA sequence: TGTGCCAGCAGTTTTTCGGCAGGGATGGGACCCCAGCATTTT. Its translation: CASSFSAGMGPQHF.

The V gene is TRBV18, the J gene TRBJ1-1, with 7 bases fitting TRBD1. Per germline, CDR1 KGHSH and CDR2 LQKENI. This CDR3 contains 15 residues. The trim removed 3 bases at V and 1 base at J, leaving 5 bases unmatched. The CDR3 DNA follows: TGTGCCAGCTCACCTGCCGGGACAGCGAACACTGAAGCTTTCTTT. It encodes CASSPAGTANTEAFF.

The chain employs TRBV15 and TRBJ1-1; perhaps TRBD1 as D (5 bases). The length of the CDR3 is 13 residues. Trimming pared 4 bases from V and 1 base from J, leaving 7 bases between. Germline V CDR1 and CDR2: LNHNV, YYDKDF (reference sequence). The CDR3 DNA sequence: TGTGCCACCAGCACCGACAGGAACACTGAAGCTTTCTTT. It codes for CATSTDRNTEAFF.

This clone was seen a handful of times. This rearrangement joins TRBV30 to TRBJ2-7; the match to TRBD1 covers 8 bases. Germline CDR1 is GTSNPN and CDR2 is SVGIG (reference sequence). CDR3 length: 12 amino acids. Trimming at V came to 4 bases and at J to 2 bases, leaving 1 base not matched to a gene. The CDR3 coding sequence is TGTGCCTGGAACAGGGGGGCCTACGAGCAGTACTTC. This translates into CAWNRGAYEQYF.

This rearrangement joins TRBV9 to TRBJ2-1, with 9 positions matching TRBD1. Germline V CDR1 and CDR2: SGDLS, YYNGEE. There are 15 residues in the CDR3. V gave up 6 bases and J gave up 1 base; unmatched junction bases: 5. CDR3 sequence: CASNQGQGSYNEQFF. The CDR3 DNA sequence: TGTGCCAGCAACCAGGGACAGGGTTCCTACAATGAGCAGTTCTTC.

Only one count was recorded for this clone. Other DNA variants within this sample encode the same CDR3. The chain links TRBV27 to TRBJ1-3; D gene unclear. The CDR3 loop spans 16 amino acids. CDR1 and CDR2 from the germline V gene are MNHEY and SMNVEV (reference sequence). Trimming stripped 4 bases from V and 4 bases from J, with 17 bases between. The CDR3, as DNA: TGTGCCAGCAGTTCTCCCCCCCGCACTCTCGGAAACACCATATATTTT. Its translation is CASSSPPRTLGNTIYF.